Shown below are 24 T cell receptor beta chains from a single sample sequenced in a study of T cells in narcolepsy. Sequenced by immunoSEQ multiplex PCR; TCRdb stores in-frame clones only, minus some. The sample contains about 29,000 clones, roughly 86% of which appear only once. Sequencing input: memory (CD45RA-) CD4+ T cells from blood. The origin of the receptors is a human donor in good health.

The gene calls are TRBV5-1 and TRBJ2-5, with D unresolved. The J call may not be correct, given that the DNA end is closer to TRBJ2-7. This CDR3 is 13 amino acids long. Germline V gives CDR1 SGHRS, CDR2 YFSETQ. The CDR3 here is CASSPISGDEQYF. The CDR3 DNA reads TGCGCCAGCAGCCCCATAAGTGGGGACGAGCAGTACTTC.

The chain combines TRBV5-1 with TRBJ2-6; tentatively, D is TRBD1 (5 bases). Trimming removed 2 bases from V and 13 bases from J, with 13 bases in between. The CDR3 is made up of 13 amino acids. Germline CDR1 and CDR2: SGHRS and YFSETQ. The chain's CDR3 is CASSFMTEAVLTF. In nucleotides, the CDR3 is TGCGCCAGCAGCTTCATGACAGAAGCGGTCCTGACTTTC.

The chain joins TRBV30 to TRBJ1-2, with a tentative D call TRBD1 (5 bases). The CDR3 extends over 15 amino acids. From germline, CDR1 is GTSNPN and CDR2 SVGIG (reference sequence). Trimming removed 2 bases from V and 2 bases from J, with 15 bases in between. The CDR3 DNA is TGTGCCTGGAGTCCCCGGGGCAGAGGAAACTATGGCTACACCTTC. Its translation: CAWSPRGRGNYGYTF.

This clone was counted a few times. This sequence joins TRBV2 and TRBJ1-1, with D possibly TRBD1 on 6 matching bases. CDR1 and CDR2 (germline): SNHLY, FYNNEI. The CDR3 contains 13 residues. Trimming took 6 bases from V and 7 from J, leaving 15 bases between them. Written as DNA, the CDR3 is TGTGCCAGCAGAGGATTCGGACAGATTGAAGCTTTCTTT. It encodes CASRGFGQIEAFF.

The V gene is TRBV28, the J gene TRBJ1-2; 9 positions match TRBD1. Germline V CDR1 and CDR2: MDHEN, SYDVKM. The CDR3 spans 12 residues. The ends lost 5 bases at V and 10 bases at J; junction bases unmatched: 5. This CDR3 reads CASSPRTGVYTF. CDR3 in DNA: TGTGCCAGCAGTCCGCGGACAGGGGTCTACACCTTC.

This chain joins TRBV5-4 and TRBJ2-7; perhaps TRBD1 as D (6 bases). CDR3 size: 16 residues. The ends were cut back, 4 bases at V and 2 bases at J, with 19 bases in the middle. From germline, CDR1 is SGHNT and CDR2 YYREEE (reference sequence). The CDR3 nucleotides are TGTGCCAGCAGCGATGACCCCTCAGGGGTCGCCTACGAGCAGTACTTC. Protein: CASSDDPSGVAYEQYF.

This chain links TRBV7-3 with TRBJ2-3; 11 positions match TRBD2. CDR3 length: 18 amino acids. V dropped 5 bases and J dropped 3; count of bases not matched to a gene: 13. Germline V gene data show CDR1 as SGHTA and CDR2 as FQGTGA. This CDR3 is CASSQRGIAGGPTDTQYF. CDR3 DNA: TGTGCCAGCAGCCAAAGGGGGATAGCGGGAGGGCCTACAGATACGCAGTATTTT.

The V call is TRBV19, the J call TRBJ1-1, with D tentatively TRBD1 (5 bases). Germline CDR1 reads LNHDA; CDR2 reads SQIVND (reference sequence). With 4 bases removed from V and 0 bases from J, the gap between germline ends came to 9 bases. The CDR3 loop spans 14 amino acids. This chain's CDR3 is CASSRGSLNTEAFF. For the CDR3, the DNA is TGTGCCAGTAGTAGGGGCAGCTTGAACACTGAAGCTTTCTTT.

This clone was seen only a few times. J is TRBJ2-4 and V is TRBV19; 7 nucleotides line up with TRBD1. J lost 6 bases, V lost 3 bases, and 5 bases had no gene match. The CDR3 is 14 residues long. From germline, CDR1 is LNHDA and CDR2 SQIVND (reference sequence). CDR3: CASSIQGDGNIQYF. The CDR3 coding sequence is TGTGCCAGTAGTATTCAGGGGGACGGAAACATTCAGTACTTC.

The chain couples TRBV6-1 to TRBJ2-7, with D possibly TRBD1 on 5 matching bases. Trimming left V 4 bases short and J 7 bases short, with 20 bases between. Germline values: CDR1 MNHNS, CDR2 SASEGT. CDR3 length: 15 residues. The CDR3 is CASSGTSRVLWEQYF. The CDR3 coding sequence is TGTGCCAGCAGTGGAACGTCCAGGGTATTGTGGGAGCAGTACTTC.

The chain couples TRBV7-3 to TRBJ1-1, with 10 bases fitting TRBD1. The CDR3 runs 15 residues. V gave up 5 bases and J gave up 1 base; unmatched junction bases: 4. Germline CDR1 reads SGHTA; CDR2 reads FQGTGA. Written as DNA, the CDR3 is TGTGCCAGCAGCCAGGACAGGGGGAAGAACACTGAAGCTTTCTTT. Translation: CASSQDRGKNTEAFF.

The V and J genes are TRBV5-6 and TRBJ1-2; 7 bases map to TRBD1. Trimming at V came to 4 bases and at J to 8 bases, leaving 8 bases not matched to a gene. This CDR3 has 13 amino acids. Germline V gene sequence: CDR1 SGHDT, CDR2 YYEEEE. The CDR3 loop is CASSRPTGTGYTF. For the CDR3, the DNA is TGTGCCAGCAGCAGGCCGACAGGGACCGGCTACACCTTC.

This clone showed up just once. The CDR3 nucleotides are TGTGCCACCAGCAGAGTTAGGGGGGGACGGGATACGCAGTATTTT. This gives the protein CATSRVRGGRDTQYF. The chain joins TRBV15 to TRBJ2-3; a possible D gene is TRBD2 (7 bases). This CDR3 has 15 amino acids. V dropped 1 base and J dropped 6 bases, with 14 bases sitting between them. From germline, CDR1 is LNHNV and CDR2 YYDKDF (reference sequence). Full variable domain (remainder filled in from reference TRBV15 and TRBJ2-3): DAMVIQNPRYQVTQFGKPVTLSCSQTLNHNVMYWYQQKSSQAPKLLFHYYDKDFNNEADTPDNFQSRRPNTSFCFLDIRSPGLGDTAMYLCATSRVRGGRDTQYFGPGTRLTVL.

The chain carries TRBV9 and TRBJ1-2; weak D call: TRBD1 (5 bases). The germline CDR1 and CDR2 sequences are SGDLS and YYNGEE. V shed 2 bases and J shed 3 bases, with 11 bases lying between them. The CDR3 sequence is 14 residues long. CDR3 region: CASSVTVWDYGYTF. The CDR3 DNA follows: TGTGCCAGCAGCGTGACAGTTTGGGACTATGGCTACACCTTC.

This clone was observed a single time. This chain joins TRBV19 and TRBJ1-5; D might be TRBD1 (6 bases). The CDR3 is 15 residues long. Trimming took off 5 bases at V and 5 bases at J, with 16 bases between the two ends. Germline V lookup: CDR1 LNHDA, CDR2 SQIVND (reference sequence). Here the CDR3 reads CASSSSLRGDQPQHF. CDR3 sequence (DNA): TGTGCCAGTAGTTCGTCACTCAGGGGCGATCAGCCCCAGCATTTT.

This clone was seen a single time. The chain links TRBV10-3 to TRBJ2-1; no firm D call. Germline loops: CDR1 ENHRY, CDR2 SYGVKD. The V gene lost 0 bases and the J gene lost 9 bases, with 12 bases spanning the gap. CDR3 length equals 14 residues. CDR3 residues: CAISESNAKGEQFF. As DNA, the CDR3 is TGTGCCATCAGTGAGTCCAACGCCAAGGGTGAGCAGTTCTTC.

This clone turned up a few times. CDR3 region: CASSENGGARADTQYF. Here the CDR3 DNA reads TGTGCCAGCAGTGAAAACGGGGGCGCGAGGGCAGATACGCAGTATTTT. The chain links TRBV2 to TRBJ2-3; D possibly matches TRBD1 or TRBD2 (6 bases each). Per germline, CDR1 SNHLY and CDR2 FYNNEI. The CDR3 extends over 16 amino acids. Trimming left V 2 bases short and J 4 bases short, with 16 bases between. The full variable domain, completed using reference TRBV2 and TRBJ2-3, is EPEVTQTPSHQVTQMGQEVILRCVPISNHLYFYWYRQILGQKVEFLVSFYNNEISEKSEIFDDQFSVERPDGSNFTLKIRSTKLEDSAMYFCASSENGGARADTQYFGPGTRLTVL.

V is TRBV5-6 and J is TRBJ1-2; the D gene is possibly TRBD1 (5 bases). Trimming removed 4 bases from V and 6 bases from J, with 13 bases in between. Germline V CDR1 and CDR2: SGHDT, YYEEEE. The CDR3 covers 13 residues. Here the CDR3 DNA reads TGTGCCAGCAGCCCGGCAGGGACCGATGGCTACACCTTC. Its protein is CASSPAGTDGYTF. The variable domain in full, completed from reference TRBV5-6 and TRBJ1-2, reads DAGVTQSPTHLIKTRGQQVTLRCSPKSGHDTVSWYQQALGQGPQFIFQYYEEEERQRGNFPDRFSGHQFPNYSSELNVNALLLGDSALYLCASSPAGTDGYTFGSGTRLTVV.

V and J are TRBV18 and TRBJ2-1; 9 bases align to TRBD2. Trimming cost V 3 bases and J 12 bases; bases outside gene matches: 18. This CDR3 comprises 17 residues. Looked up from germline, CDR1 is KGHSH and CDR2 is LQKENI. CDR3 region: CASSPPPSGTPLWAQFF. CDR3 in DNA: TGTGCCAGCTCACCCCCCCCTAGCGGGACCCCCCTTTGGGCGCAGTTCTTC.

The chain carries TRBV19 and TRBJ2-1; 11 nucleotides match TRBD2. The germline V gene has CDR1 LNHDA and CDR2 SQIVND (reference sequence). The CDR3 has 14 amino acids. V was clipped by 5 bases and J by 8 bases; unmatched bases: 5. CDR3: CASSPIAGGHEQFF. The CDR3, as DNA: TGTGCCAGTAGTCCTATAGCGGGGGGGCATGAGCAGTTCTTC.

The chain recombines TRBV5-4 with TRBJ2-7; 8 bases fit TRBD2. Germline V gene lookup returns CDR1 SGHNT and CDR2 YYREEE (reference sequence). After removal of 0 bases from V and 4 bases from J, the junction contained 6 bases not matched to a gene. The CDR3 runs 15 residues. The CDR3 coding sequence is TGTGCCAGCAGCTTGGGAGCGGGGGAAGATTACGAGCAGTACTTC. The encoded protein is CASSLGAGEDYEQYF.

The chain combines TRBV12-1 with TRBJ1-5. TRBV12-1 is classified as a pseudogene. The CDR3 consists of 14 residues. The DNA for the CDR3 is TGTGCCAGCAGCTTTTTGGGGACCAATCAGCCCCAGCATTTT. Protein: CASSFLGTNQPQHF.

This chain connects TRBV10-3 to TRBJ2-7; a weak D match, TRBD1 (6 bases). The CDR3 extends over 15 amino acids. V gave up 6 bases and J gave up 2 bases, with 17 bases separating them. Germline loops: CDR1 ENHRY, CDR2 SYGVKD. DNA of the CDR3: TGTGCCATCAGGAATACTTCTTACAGGGCCTACGAGCAGTACTTC. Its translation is CAIRNTSYRAYEQYF.

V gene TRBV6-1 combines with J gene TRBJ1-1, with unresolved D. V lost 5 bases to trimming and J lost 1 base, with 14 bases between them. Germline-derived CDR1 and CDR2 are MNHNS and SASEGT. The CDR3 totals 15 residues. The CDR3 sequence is CASSRAFMGNTEAFF. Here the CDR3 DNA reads TGTGCCAGCAGTCGGGCCTTCATGGGGAACACTGAAGCTTTCTTT.